This is a list of T cell receptor beta chains from one sample in a study of OX40 agonist ivuxolimab in advanced cancers. The method was immunoSEQ multiplex PCR; TCRdb's version includes in-frame clones alone and lacks a portion of them. The profile covers tens of thousands of clones, with around four fifths appearing a single time and approximately 7% taken by the ten largest. The sample was CD4+ or CD8+ T cells sorted from blood, taken in a trial of the OX40 agonist ivuxolimab. The source of these receptors is an adult with an advanced solid tumor such as melanoma, head and neck, liver or kidney cancer. The CDR3 runs from the conserved cysteine through the conserved F or W. The order of the fields is CDR3 DNA, CDR3 protein, CDR3 length, D gene, J gene, V gene, clone size. A D gene is named only where the DNA matches it firmly. Clone size is stated in some rows and not others, as once, few, many or a class when expanded.

TGTGCCAGCAGTTTTATGGGGTACACTGAAGCTTTCTTT,CASSFMGYTEAFF,13,-,TRBJ1-1,TRBV28,hyperexpanded
TGTGCCAGCAGCAACGACCCGGCTGGAAACACCATATATTTT,CASSNDPAGNTIYF,14,-,TRBJ1-3,TRBV5-5,-
TGTGCCATCAGGGGACAGGGGGCAAACGAGCAGTACTTC,CAIRGQGANEQYF,13,TRBD1,TRBJ2-7,TRBV10-3,-
TGTGCCAGTAGACTAGCGGGGGGGCCGGATACGCAGTATTTT,CASRLAGGPDTQYF,14,TRBD2,TRBJ2-3,TRBV19,-
TGTGCCACCGGGACAGGGGGCCATCAGCCCCAGCATTTT,CATGTGGHQPQHF,13,TRBD1,TRBJ1-5,TRBV28,few
TGTGCCTCCCCGGTACAGGGCAATCCCTACGAGCAGTACTTC,CASPVQGNPYEQYF,14,-,TRBJ2-7,TRBV30,-
TGTGCCAGCCGAAGGCGGGACAGGGTGATTGAAAAACTGTTTTTT,CASRRRDRVIEKLFF,15,TRBD1,TRBJ1-4,TRBV19,-
TGCAGCGTTGCGAGGTCAGTTCAAGAGACCCAGTACTTC,CSVARSVQETQYF,13,-,TRBJ2-5,TRBV29-1,-
TGTGCCAGCAGCTTAGACCGTGCAGGCAGGGCCAAAAACATTCAGTACTTC,CASSLDRAGRAKNIQYF,17,-,TRBJ2-4,TRBV7-2,-
TGCGCCAGCAGCCTACGGACAGGGTATCTCTCCGGGGCCAACGTCCTGACTTTC,CASSLRTGYLSGANVLTF,18,TRBD1,TRBJ2-6,TRBV5-1,-
TGTGCCAGCAGCCTATCTAGCGGGAGTTTGAATACGCAGTATTTT,CASSLSSGSLNTQYF,15,TRBD2,TRBJ2-3,TRBV7-9,-
TGTGCCAGCAGCTTAGCGGGAGGTAGAAAGGTCGGGGAGCTGTTTTTT,CASSLAGGRKVGELFF,16,TRBD2,TRBJ2-2,TRBV13,-
TGTGCCAGCTCCCTACGAGGGACTAGGGACTACACAGATACGCAGTATTTT,CASSLRGTRDYTDTQYF,17,TRBD2,TRBJ2-3,TRBV9,-
TGCGCCAGCGCGGGCCTCGGTGGGGATGGCTACACCTTC,CASAGLGGDGYTF,13,-,TRBJ1-2,TRBV10-2,-
TGTGCCAGCAGCCTAACTAGCGGAGGGTCCTACGAGCAGTACTTC,CASSLTSGGSYEQYF,15,TRBD2,TRBJ2-7,TRBV7-9,-
TGTGCCAGTAGTGCCAGGGGGGGAAGCACAGATACGCAGTATTTT,CASSARGGSTDTQYF,15,-,TRBJ2-3,TRBV19,-
TGTGCCAGCAGTGAACATGGAGCGCAGTATTTT,CASSEHGAQYF,11,-,TRBJ2-3,TRBV2,-
TGTGCCAGCAGCCGTGGACAGGTCAACACCGGGGAGCTGTTTTTT,CASSRGQVNTGELFF,15,TRBD1,TRBJ2-2,TRBV7-9,few
TGTGCCAGCAGCTTATACCTCAGCTCCTACAATGAGCAGTTCTTC,CASSLYLSSYNEQFF,15,-,TRBJ2-1,TRBV7-6,-
TGCACCAGCAGCCAAGAGAACCCTAGCGGGAGGTACGAGCAGTACTTC,CTSSQENPSGRYEQYF,16,-,TRBJ2-7,TRBV1,-
TGCGCCAGCAGCCATGGAGCGGGAGTTCGTGGCTACACCTTC,CASSHGAGVRGYTF,14,-,TRBJ1-2,TRBV4-1,once